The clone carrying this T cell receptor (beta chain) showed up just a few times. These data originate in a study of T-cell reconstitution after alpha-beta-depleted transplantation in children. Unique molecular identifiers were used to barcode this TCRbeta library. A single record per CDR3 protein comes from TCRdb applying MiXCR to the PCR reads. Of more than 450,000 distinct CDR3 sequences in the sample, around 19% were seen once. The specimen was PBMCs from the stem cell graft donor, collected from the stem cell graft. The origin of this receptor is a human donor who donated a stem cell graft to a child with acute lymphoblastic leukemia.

CDR3 in amino acids: CASSHRESGSYEQFF. The CDR3 DNA reads TGTGCCAGCAGCCATCGAGAAAGCGGGAGCTATGAGCAGTTCTTC. V is TRBV12-3 or TRBV12-4 and J is TRBJ2-1, with TRBD2 matching 8 bases. CDR3 size: 15 residues. Germline trimming cut 6 bases from V and 8 bases from J; bases unmatched to any gene: 12.